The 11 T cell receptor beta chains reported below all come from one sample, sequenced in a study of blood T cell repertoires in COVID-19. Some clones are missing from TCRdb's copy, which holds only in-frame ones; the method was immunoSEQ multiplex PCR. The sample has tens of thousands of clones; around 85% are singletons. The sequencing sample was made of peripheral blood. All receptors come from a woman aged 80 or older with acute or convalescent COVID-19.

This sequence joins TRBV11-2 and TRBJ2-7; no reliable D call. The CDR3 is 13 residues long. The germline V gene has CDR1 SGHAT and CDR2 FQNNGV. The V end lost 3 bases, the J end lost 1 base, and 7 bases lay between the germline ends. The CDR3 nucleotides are TGTGCCAGCAGCTTGGCTAGGTCCTACGAGCAGTACTTC. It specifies CASSLARSYEQYF.

The CDR3 here is CASRGQGASGYTF. The CDR3 DNA sequence: TGTGCCAGTCGGGGGCAGGGGGCAAGTGGCTACACCTTC. The rearrangement joins TRBV3-1 (or the pseudogene TRBV3-2) to TRBJ1-2, with TRBD1 identical over 8 bases. The CDR3 loop spans 13 amino acids. Germline V gene data show CDR1 as LGHDT and CDR2 as YNNKEL (reference sequence). The trim removed 9 bases at V and 7 bases at J, leaving 10 bases unmatched.

CDR3 bases: TGTGCCAGCAGTGAAGGGGGCAGGTCTAACTATGGCTACACCTTC. Its protein product is CASSEGGRSNYGYTF. V and J are TRBV6-1 and TRBJ1-2; D is possibly TRBD1 (5 bases). Trimming stripped 1 base from V and 0 bases from J, with 9 bases between. The CDR3 contains 15 residues. Germline-derived CDR1 and CDR2 are MNHNS and SASEGT.

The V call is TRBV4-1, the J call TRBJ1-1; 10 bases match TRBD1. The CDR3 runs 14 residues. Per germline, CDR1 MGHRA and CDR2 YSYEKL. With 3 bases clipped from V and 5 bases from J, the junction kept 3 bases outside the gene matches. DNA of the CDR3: TGCGCCAGCAGCCACGGACAGGGGGGTACTGAAGCTTTCTTT. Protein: CASSHGQGGTEAFF.

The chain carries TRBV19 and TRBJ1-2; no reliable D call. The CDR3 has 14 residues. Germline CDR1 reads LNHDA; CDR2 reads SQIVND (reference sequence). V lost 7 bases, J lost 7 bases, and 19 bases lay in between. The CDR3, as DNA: TGTGCCAGTATAACCCGGCCAGGCCCTATTGGCTACACCTTC. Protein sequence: CASITRPGPIGYTF.

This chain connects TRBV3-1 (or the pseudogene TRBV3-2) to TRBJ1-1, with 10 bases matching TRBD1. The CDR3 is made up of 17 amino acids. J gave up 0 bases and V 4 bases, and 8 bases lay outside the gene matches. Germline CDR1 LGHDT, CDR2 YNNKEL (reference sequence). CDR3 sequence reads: CASSPRDRGAVNTEAFF. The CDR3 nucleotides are TGTGCCAGCAGCCCCCGGGACAGGGGCGCAGTGAACACTGAAGCTTTCTTT.

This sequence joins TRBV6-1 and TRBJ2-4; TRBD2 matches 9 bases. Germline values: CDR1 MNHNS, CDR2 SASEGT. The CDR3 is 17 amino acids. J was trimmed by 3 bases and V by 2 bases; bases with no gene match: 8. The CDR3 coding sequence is TGTGCCAGCAGTGAACTTAGCGGGGGCCGTAGCAAAAACATTCAGTACTTC. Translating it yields CASSELSGGRSKNIQYF.

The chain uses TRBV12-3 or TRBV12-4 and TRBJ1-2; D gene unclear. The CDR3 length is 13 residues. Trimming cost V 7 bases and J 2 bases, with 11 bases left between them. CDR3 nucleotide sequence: TGTGCCAGCACCTGGACGGGAAACTATGGCTACACCTTC. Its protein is CASTWTGNYGYTF.

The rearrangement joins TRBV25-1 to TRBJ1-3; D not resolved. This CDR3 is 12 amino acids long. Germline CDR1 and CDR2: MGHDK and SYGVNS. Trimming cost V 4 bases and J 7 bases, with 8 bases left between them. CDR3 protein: CASSVAANTIYF. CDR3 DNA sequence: TGTGCCAGCAGTGTGGCAGCGAACACCATATATTTT.

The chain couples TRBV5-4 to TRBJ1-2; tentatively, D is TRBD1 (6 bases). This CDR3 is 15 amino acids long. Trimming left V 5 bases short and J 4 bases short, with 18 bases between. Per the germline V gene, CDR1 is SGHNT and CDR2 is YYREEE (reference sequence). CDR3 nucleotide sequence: TGTGCCAGCAGGCCGACAGGACGAGACGGCTATGGCTACACCTTC. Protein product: CASRPTGRDGYGYTF. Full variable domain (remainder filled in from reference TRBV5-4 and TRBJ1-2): ETGVTQSPTHLIKTRGQQVTLRCSSQSGHNTVSWYQQALGQGPQFIFQYYREEENGRGNFPPRFSGLQFPNYSSELNVNALELDDSALYLCASRPTGRDGYGYTFGSGTRLTVV.

The CDR3 is CASSEQGLSGNTIYF. The CDR3 DNA reads as TGTGCCAGCAGTGAACAGGGCCTCTCTGGAAACACCATATATTTT. The chain has TRBV6-1 and TRBJ1-3; TRBD1 is a possible D gene (5 bases). V was pared by 2 bases and J by 0 bases, with 8 bases between. Per the germline V gene, CDR1 is MNHNS and CDR2 is SASEGT. CDR3 size: 15 residues.